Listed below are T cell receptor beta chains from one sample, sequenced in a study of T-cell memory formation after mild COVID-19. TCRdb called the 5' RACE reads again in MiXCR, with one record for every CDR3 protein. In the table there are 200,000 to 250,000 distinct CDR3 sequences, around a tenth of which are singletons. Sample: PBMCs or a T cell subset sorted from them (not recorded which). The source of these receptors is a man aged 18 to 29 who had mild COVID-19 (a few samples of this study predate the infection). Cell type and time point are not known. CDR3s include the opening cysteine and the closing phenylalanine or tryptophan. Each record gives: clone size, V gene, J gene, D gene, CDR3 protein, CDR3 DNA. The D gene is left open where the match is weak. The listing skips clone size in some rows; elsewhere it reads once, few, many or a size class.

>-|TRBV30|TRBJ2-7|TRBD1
CACRQGNEQYF
TGTGCCTGTAGACAGGGGAACGAGCAGTACTTC
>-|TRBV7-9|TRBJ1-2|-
CASSLEDSYGYTF
TGTGCCAGCAGCTTAGAGGACAGCTATGGCTACACCTTC
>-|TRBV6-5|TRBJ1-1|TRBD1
CASTRRDRDRAFF
TGTGCCAGCACCCGCCGGGACAGGGACCGCGCTTTCTTT
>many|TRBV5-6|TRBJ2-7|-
CASSSQRGSYEQYF
TGTGCCAGCAGCTCCCAAAGGGGGTCCTACGAGCAGTACTTC
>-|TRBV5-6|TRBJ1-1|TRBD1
CASSDRGIEAFF
TGTGCCAGCAGCGACAGGGGTATTGAAGCTTTCTTT
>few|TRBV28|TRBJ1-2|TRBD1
CASTLRGQGPREGYTF
TGTGCCAGCACGTTGCGAGGACAGGGGCCGAGAGAGGGCTACACCTTC
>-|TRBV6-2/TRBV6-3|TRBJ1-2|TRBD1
CAGSGTGAGYTF
TGTGCCGGATCCGGGACAGGGGCTGGCTACACCTTC
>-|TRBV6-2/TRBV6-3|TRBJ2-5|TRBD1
CASSPIGQGDYQETQYF
TGTGCCAGCAGCCCAATTGGACAGGGAGACTACCAAGAGACCCAGTACTTC
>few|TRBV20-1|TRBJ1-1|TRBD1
CSAGFGITTGLNTEAFF
TGCAGTGCTGGGTTTGGGATAACGACAGGGCTCAACACTGAAGCTTTCTTT
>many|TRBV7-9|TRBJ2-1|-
CASSLTSNEQFF
TGTGCCAGCAGCTTAACCAGCAATGAGCAGTTCTTC
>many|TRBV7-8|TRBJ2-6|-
CASAISGANVLTF
TGTGCCAGCGCTATCTCTGGGGCCAACGTCCTGACTTTC
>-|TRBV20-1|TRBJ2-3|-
CSRHKPGVTDTQYF
TGCAGCCGGCATAAGCCCGGGGTGACAGATACGCAGTATTTT
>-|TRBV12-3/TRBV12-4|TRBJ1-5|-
CASSYQNQPQHF
TGTGCCAGCAGTTATCAAAATCAGCCCCAGCATTTT
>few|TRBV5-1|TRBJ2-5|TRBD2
CASSLLAGEVETQYF
TGCGCCAGCAGCCTCCTAGCGGGGGAGGTGGAGACCCAGTACTTC
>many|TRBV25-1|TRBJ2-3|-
CASSETGHLTDTQYF
TGTGCCAGCAGTGAGACGGGACACCTCACAGATACGCAGTATTTT